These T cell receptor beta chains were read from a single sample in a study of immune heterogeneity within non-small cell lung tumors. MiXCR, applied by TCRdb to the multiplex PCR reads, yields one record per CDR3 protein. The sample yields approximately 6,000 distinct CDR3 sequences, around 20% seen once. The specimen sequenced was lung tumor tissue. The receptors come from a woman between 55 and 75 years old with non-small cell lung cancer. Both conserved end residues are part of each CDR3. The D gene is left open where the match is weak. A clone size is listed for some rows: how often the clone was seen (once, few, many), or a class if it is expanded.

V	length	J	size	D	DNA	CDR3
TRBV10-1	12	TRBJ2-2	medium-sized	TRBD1	TGCGCCAGCAGTACAGGGGCCGGGGAGCTGTTTTTT	CASSTGAGELFF
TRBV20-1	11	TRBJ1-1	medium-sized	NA	TGCAGTGCTAGCGCGGAGACTGAAGCTTTCTTT	CSASAETEAFF
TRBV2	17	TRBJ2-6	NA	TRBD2	TGTGCCAGCAGTGACCGGGGGGGTGGGGCTGGGGCCAACGTCCTGACTTTC	CASSDRGGGAGANVLTF
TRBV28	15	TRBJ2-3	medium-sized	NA	TGTGCCAGCAGTGGCCTCAGGAGTAGCACAGATACGCAGTATTTT	CASSGLRSSTDTQYF
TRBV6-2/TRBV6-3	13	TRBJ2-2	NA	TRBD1	TGTGCCAGCAGTTTACAGGGGACCGGGGAGCTGTTTTTT	CASSLQGTGELFF
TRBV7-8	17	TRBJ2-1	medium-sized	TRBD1	TGTGCCAGCAGCTTATACATAGTTCGGGACAGGGACGATGAGCAGTTCTTC	CASSLYIVRDRDDEQFF
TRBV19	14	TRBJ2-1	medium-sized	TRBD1	TGTGCCAGTACCCCCGGGACAGGGGGCGATGAGCAGTTCTTC	CASTPGTGGDEQFF
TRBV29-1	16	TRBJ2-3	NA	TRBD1	TGCAGCGTAGCCGGGACAGGGTCTTTTAGGTCAGATACGCAGTATTTT	CSVAGTGSFRSDTQYF
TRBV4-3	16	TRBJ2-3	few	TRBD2	TGCGCCAGCAGCCAAGGCTCCGGGAGGGAGGCAGATACGCAGTATTTT	CASSQGSGREADTQYF
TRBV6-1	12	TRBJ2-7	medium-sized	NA	TGTGCCAGCAGTTTACAGGGATACGAGCAGTACTTC	CASSLQGYEQYF
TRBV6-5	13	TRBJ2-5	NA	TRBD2	TGTGCCAGCAGTTACGGGGGGGGGGAGACCCAGTACTTC	CASSYGGGETQYF
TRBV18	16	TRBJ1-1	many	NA	TGTGCCAGCTCACCAGGTAGGAACCTGGCCGGCACTGAAGCTTTCTTT	CASSPGRNLAGTEAFF
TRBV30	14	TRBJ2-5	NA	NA	TGTGCCTGGAGCGCAGGCTGGAGGCAAGAGACCCAGTACTTC	CAWSAGWRQETQYF
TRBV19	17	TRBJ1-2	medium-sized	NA	TGTGCCAGTACCTACTCACGGGGGACACGGTCTAACTATGGCTACACCTTC	CASTYSRGTRSNYGYTF
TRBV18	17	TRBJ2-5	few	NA	TGTGCCAGCTCACCAATGTATGAGGGGGTAGGATTTGAGACCCAGTACTTC	CASSPMYEGVGFETQYF
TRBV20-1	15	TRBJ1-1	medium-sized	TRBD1	TGCAGTGCTAAGAGACAGGGGGGGATGAACACTGAAGCTTTCTTT	CSAKRQGGMNTEAFF
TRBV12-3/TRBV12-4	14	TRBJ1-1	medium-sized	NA	TGTGCCAGCAGCCCCTCGACAGGACGCGCTGAAGCTTTCTTT	CASSPSTGRAEAFF
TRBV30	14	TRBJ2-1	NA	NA	TGTGCCCTATCCCCGGGGGTAGGTTCCAATGAGCAGTTCTTC	CALSPGVGSNEQFF
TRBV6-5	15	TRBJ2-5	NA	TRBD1	TGTGCCAGCAGTTACGGGGGACAGGGGCAGGAGACCCAGTACTTC	CASSYGGQGQETQYF
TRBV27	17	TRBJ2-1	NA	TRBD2	TGTGCCAGCAGTTTATACCCCGGGACTACAGCCTACAATGAGCAGTTCTTC	CASSLYPGTTAYNEQFF
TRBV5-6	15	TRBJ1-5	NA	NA	TGTGCCAGCAGCTCGATACTGGGGCAAAATCAGCCCCAGCATTTT	CASSSILGQNQPQHF
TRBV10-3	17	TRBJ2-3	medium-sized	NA	TGTGCCATCAGTGAGCTACTACAAGGAAAGTACACAGATACGCAGTATTTT	CAISELLQGKYTDTQYF
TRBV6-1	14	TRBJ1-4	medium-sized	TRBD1	TGTGCCAGCAGATCAGGGGGCGGTGATGAAAAACTGTTTTTT	CASRSGGGDEKLFF
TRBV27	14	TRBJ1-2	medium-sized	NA	TGTGCCAGCAGTCCAGGGATGGGGTTCTATGGCTACACCTTC	CASSPGMGFYGYTF
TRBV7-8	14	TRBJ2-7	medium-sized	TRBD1	TGTGCCAGCAGCTATCAAACAGGGGATGGCGAGCAGTACTTC	CASSYQTGDGEQYF
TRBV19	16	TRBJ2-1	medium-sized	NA	TGTGCCAGTATCACGAACGGGGGCTCCCCCTACAATGAGCAGTTCTTC	CASITNGGSPYNEQFF
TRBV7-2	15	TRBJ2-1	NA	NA	TGTGCCAGCAGCGCGCTTGAACTAATACGGAATGAGCAGTTCTTC	CASSALELIRNEQFF
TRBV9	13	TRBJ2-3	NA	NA	TGTGCCAGCAGCGGTCCTAGCACAGATACGCAGTATTTT	CASSGPSTDTQYF
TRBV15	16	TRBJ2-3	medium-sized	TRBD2	TGTGCCACCAACCCTAGGGAGGGATACAGCACAGATACGCAGTATTTT	CATNPREGYSTDTQYF
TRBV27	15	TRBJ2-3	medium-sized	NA	TGTGCCAGCACACTGGGGACACGAACGATAGATACGCAGTATTTT	CASTLGTRTIDTQYF
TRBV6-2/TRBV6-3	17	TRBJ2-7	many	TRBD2	TGTGCCAGCAGTTACTCTAGGACTAGCGGGAGTTTCTACGAGCAGTACTTC	CASSYSRTSGSFYEQYF
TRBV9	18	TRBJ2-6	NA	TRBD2	TGTGCCAGCAGCCCTCGACTAGCGCCGGCCTCTGGGGCCAACGTCCTGACTTTC	CASSPRLAPASGANVLTF
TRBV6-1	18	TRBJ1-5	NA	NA	TGTGCCAGCAGTGAAAGGGTACAAGGCCGGTCTGGGAATCAGCCCCAGCATTTT	CASSERVQGRSGNQPQHF
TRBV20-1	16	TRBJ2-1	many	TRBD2	TGCAGTGCCCTCGGGGTAGCGGGCCGCCGGGCCAATGAGCAGTTCTTC	CSALGVAGRRANEQFF
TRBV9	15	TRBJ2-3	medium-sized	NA	TGTGCCAGCAGACCAGCAGCGGGCAACACAGATACGCAGTATTTT	CASRPAAGNTDTQYF
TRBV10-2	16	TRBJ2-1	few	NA	TGCGCCAGCAGTGTCCGAGTGGTGGGTGAGAACAATGAGCAGTTCTTC	CASSVRVVGENNEQFF
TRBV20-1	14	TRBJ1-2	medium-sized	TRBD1	TGCAGTGCTAGAGATATCAGGGGGCGTTATGGCTACACCTTC	CSARDIRGRYGYTF
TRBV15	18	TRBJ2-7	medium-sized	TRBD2	TGTGCCACCAGTCAGGAGGTAGCGGGAGGGCCGGATTACTACGAGCAGTACTTC	CATSQEVAGGPDYYEQYF
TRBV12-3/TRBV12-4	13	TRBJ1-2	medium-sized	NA	TGTGCCAGCAGTTCCCGCAGGGACTATGGCTACACCTTC	CASSSRRDYGYTF
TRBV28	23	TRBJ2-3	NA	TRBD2	TGTGCCAACAGTTTCCCTACCGAGGAAAATTGGCGGGAGGGCCTTCCTAGCACAGATACACAGTATTTT	CANSFPTEENWREGLPSTDTQYF
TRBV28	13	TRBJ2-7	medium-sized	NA	TGTGCCAGCAGTGGAGAGGGTTTGAACGAGCAGTACTTC	CASSGEGLNEQYF
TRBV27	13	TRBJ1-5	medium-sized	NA	TGTGCCAGCAGTTTGGTAGGGAAACAGCCCCAGCATTTT	CASSLVGKQPQHF
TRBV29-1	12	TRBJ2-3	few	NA	TGCAGCGTAGACGCGACAGTAGATACGCAGTATTTT	CSVDATVDTQYF
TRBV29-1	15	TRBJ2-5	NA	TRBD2	TGCAGCGTTGAAGGAGGGGTAGCGGGAGGGAAGACCCAGTACTTC	CSVEGGVAGGKTQYF